This TCR beta chain was captured by sequencing in a study of blood T cell repertoires in COVID-19. On the study more broadly: T cells, B-cell-depleted T cells, or PBMCs provided the cDNA or gDNA that served as material.

Donors were grouped by their self-reported clinical history. The method was immunoSEQ multiplex PCR; TCRdb's version includes in-frame clones alone and lacks a portion of them. Altogether fewer than 400,000 clones are present, around 85% being singletons, with the ten largest covering 1.5% to 2%. Trimming took 4 bases from V and 3 from J, leaving 15 bases between them. CDR1 MDHEN and CDR2 SYDVKM come from the germline V gene. The CDR3 length is 15 residues. This receptor was obtained from a woman between 25 and 40 years old who had been exposed to COVID-19. Sequenced input: PBMCs or T cells enriched from blood (not recorded which). The chain uses TRBV28 and TRBJ2-5; D may be TRBD2 (5 bases). CDR3 residues: CASSSRLRPKETQYF. CDR3 nucleotides: TGTGCCAGCAGTTCCCGACTACGGCCTAAAGAGACCCAGTACTTC.